This T cell receptor beta chain was identified during a study of read filtering for tumor transcriptome and immune sequencing. At the level of the study: Transcriptome libraries were built from DNase-treated RNA. Points from the study as a whole: Dropping single-read clonotypes raised IR-seq and RNA-seq shared-clonotype correlation. IR-seq captured clonotypes deeper and more reliably than RNA-seq.

This clonotype was recorded many times. What it binds is not known. The library was built from about 400 ng RNA with molecular barcoded adaptors for alpha/delta and beta/gamma chains. TCRdb passed the reads through MiXCR, listing each CDR3 protein once. The table shows around 130,000 distinct CDR3 sequences, with 13% occurring only once. The CDR3 has 12 amino acids. CDR1 and CDR2 from the germline V gene are MNHEY and SMNVEV (reference sequence). Trimming pared 5 bases from V and 5 bases from J, leaving 6 bases between. Sequenced input: a population of CD138-negative cells sorted from bone marrow. J is TRBJ2-2 and V is TRBV27, with a possible D match to TRBD2 (6 bases). The TCR originated in a donor at least 40 years old with multiple myeloma. The CDR3 region is CASSGGTGELFF. The CDR3 nucleotides are TGTGCCAGCAGTGGGGGGACCGGGGAGCTGTTTTTT.